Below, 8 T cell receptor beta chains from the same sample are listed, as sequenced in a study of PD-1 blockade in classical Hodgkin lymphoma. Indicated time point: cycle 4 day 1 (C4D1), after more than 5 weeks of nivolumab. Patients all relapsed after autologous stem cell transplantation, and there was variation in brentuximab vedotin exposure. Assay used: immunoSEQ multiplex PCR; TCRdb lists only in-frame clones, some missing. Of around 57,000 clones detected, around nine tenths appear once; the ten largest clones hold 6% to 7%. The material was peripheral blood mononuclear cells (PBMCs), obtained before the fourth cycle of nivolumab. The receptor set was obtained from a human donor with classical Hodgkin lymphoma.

CDR3 bases: TGTGCCAGCAGCCTCCAATTGGGGAGCGGCTACACCTTC. Amino acids: CASSLQLGSGYTF. J is TRBJ1-2 and V is TRBV14; D not certain. CDR1 SGHDN and CDR2 FVKESK come from the germline V gene. The CDR3 runs 13 residues. V was trimmed by 4 bases and J by 8 bases, leaving 14 bases between them.

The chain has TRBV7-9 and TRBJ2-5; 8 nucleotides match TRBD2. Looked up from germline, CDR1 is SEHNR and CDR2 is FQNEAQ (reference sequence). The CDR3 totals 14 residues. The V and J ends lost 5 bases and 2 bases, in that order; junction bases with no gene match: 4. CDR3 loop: CASSEEREQETQYF. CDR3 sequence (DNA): TGTGCCAGCAGCGAAGAGCGGGAGCAAGAGACCCAGTACTTC. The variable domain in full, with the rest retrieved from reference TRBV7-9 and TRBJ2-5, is DTGVSQNPRHKITKRGQNVTFRCDPISEHNRLYWYRQTLGQGPEFLTYFQNEAQLEKSRLLSDRFSAERPKGSFSTLEIQRTEQGDSAMYLCASSEEREQETQYFGPGTRLLVL.

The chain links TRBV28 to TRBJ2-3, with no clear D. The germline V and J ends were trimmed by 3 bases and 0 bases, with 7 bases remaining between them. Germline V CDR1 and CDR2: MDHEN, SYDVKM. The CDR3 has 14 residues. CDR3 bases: TGTGCCAGCAGTTTGGAACAGAGCACAGATACGCAGTATTTT. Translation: CASSLEQSTDTQYF.

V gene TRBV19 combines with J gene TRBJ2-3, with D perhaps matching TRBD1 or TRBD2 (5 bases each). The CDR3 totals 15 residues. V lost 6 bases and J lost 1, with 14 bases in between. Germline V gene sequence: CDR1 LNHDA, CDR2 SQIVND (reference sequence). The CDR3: CASSNRDDGTDTQYF. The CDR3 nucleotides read TGTGCCAGTAGCAACCGGGACGATGGCACAGATACGCAGTATTTT.

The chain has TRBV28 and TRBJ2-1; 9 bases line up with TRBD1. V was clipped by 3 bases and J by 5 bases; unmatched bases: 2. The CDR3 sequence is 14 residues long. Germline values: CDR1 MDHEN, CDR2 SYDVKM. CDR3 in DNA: TGTGCCAGCAGTTTCAGGACAGGGGACAATGAGCAGTTCTTC. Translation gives CASSFRTGDNEQFF. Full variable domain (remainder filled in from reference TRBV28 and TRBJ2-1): DVKVTQSSRYLVKRTGEKVFLECVQDMDHENMFWYRQDPGLGLRLIYFSYDVKMKEKGDIPEGYSVSREKKERFSLILESASTNQTSMYLCASSFRTGDNEQFFGPGTRLTVL.

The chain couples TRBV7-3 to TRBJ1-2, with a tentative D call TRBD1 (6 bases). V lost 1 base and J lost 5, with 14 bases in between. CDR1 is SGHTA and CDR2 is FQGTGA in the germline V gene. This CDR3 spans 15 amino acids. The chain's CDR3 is CASSLIGGPWYGYTF. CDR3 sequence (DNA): TGTGCCAGCAGCTTAATTGGGGGGCCCTGGTATGGCTACACCTTC.

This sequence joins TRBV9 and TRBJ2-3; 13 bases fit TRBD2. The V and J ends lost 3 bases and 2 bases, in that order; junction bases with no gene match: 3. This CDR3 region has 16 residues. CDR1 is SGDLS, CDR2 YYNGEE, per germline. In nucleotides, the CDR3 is TGTGCCAGCAGCGAGGGGACTAGCGGGACCACAGATACGCAGTATTTT. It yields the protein CASSEGTSGTTDTQYF.

The CDR3 sequence is CASSPSVADTQYF. The CDR3 DNA is TGCGCCAGCAGCCCTAGCGTGGCAGATACGCAGTATTTT. The V and J genes are TRBV5-1 and TRBJ2-3; TRBD2 is a possible D gene (6 bases). Germline CDR1 is SGHRS and CDR2 is YFSETQ. V lost 4 bases and J lost 4, with 10 bases in between. The length of the CDR3 is 13 residues.